These T cell receptor beta chains were read from a single sample in a study of CD4+ T cells in melanoma. Data came from immunoSEQ multiplex PCR; TCRdb stores just in-frame clones and leaves some out. The profile shows about 14,000 clones, approximately 63% of them singletons. Sequenced sample: cells from a culture (not recorded whether cultured in vitro). All receptors come from a human donor with melanoma. CDR3s include the opening cysteine and the closing phenylalanine or tryptophan. Each record gives: J gene, V gene, D gene, clone size, CDR3 protein, CDR3 DNA. The D gene is left open where the match is weak. For some rows the clone size is stated as once, few or many, or as a class when expanded; others skip it.

TRBJ2-3 TRBV18 NA NA CASLTELTDTQYF TGTGCCAGCCTAACAGAGCTCACAGATACGCAGTATTTT
TRBJ1-4 TRBV7-8 NA NA CASSLSRGAANEKLFF TGTGCCAGCAGCCTCTCTCGAGGGGCGGCTAATGAAAAACTGTTTTTT
TRBJ1-2 TRBV5-1 TRBD1 few CASSRTGGDYGYTF TGCGCCAGCAGCCGGACAGGTGGTGACTATGGCTACACCTTC
TRBJ1-5 TRBV19 NA NA CASSIEASYQHF TGTGCCAGTAGTATAGAGGCCAGCTATCAGCATTTT
TRBJ2-5 TRBV5-4 NA NA CASSSRGRQETQYF TGTGCCAGCAGCAGTAGGGGGAGACAAGAGACCCAGTACTTC
TRBJ1-6 TRBV5-6 TRBD1 NA CASSLTGQGWGSPLHF TGTGCCAGCAGCCTCACCGGACAGGGGTGGGGGTCACCCCTCCACTTT
TRBJ2-7 TRBV5-8 TRBD2 few CASSLPSGDTYEQYF TGTGCCAGCAGCTTGCCTAGCGGGGATACCTACGAGCAGTACTTC
TRBJ1-5 TRBV4-1 NA NA CASSQGRGLSNQPQHF TGCGCCAGCAGCCAAGGTCGGGGGTTGAGCAATCAGCCCCAGCATTTT
TRBJ2-7 TRBV7-9 NA medium-sized CASSLVGGYPEQYF TGTGCCAGCAGCTTAGTTGGAGGGTATCCCGAGCAGTACTTC
TRBJ2-1 TRBV5-1 TRBD2 NA CASSLEGLAGEGDEQFF TGCGCCAGCAGCTTGGAGGGACTAGCGGGGGAGGGGGATGAGCAGTTCTTC
TRBJ2-7 TRBV6-1 NA NA CASSDPTDTQYF TGTGCCAGCAGTGATCCCACAGACACCCAGTACTTC
TRBJ1-3 TRBV18 NA NA CASSAVIQHAGNTIYF TGTGCCAGCTCAGCTGTAATCCAACACGCTGGAAACACCATATATTTT
TRBJ1-6 TRBV4-2 NA NA CASSSDNRAYNSPLHF TGTGCCAGCAGCAGCGACAACAGGGCATATAATTCACCCCTCCACTTT
TRBJ1-1 TRBV4-1 NA NA CASSQPLRGNTEAFF TGCGCCAGCAGCCAACCGCTCAGGGGGAACACTGAAGCTTTCTTT
TRBJ1-4 TRBV10-2 TRBD1 NA CASWDRGTNEKLFF TGCGCCAGCTGGGACAGGGGGACTAATGAAAAACTGTTTTTT
TRBJ1-2 TRBV6-5 NA NA CASRPTRRYYGYTF TGTGCCAGCAGACCGACCCGGCGCTACTATGGCTACACCTTC
TRBJ1-3 TRBV5-1 NA NA CASSLGLQGRTIYF TGCGCCAGCAGCTTGGGCCTCCAGGGTCGAACCATATATTTT
TRBJ2-5 TRBV14 TRBD2 NA CASSQVGSYQRGSETQYF TGTGCCAGCAGCCAAGTAGGGTCCTACCAGCGGGGGTCAGAGACCCAGTACTTC
TRBJ1-1 TRBV6-6 TRBD1 NA CASSSDRVMNTEAFF TGTGCCAGCAGTTCCGACAGGGTTATGAACACTGAAGCTTTCTTT
TRBJ2-6 TRBV19 NA few CASSHPSGANVLTF TGTGCCAGTAGTCATCCCTCTGGGGCCAACGTCCTGACTTTC
TRBJ1-5 TRBV30 NA NA CAWSGGGGQPQHF TGTGCCTGGAGCGGGGGGGGCGGTCAGCCCCAGCATTTT
TRBJ1-6 TRBV5-5 TRBD1 NA CASSLSRGESPLHF TGTGCCAGCAGCTTGTCCAGGGGGGAATCACCCCTCCACTTT
TRBJ2-6 TRBV4-1 TRBD1 NA CASSQGPGTGFSGANVLTF TGCGCCAGCAGCCAAGGCCCAGGGACAGGCTTCTCTGGGGCCAACGTCCTGACTTTC
TRBJ2-5 TRBV5-1 TRBD2 NA CASSEGTSGGASETQYF TGCGCCAGCAGCGAAGGGACTAGCGGGGGGGCATCAGAGACCCAGTACTTC
TRBJ2-1 TRBV9 TRBD2 NA CASSRTSGYNEQFF TGTGCCAGCTCCCGGACTAGCGGATACAATGAGCAGTTCTTC
TRBJ1-2 TRBV6-5 NA few CASSRTDRNYGYTF TGTGCCAGCAGCCGGACAGACAGGAACTATGGCTACACCTTC
TRBJ1-3 TRBV6-5 TRBD1 NA CATGTGGNTIYF TGTGCCACCGGGACAGGGGGAAACACCATATATTTT
TRBJ1-2 TRBV6-5 NA NA CASSYSPGPYGYTF TGTGCCAGCAGTTACTCCCCCGGCCCCTATGGCTACACCTTC
TRBJ1-3 TRBV27 NA NA CASSATVSGNTIYF TGTGCCAGCAGTGCCACCGTCTCTGGAAACACCATATATTTT
TRBJ1-4 TRBV11-2 TRBD1 few CASSLLTGEKLFF TGTGCCAGCAGCTTGTTGACAGGGGAGAAACTGTTTTTT
TRBJ2-4 TRBV2 TRBD1 NA CASRGTGRSIQYF TGTGCCAGCAGGGGGACAGGACGGTCCATTCAGTACTTC
TRBJ2-3 TRBV9 TRBD1 NA CASSPRTGVSTDTQYF TGTGCCAGCAGCCCCAGAACAGGGGTCAGCACAGATACGCAGTATTTT
TRBJ1-3 TRBV20-1 NA NA CSASAGSTIYF TGCAGTGCTAGCGCAGGGAGCACCATATATTTT
TRBJ1-1 TRBV29-1 NA NA CSVDLDITEAFF TGCAGCGTTGACCTTGATATCACTGAAGCTTTCTTT
TRBJ1-4 TRBV6-6 NA NA CASSQYPGNEKLFF TGTGCCAGCAGTCAGTATCCCGGTAATGAAAAACTGTTTTTT
TRBJ2-4 TRBV5-1 NA NA CASSLAGANIQYF TGCGCCAGCAGCTTGGCAGGCGCGAACATTCAGTACTTC
TRBJ2-1 TRBV5-5 NA NA CASSLGQGLHEQFF TGTGCCAGCAGCTTGGGTCAGGGGTTGCATGAGCAGTTCTTC
TRBJ2-7 TRBV21-1 NA NA CASSISGGPYEQYF TGTGCCAGCAGCATTAGCGGGGGCCCCTACGAGCAGTACTTC
TRBJ2-3 TRBV2 NA once CASRRGGVTDTQYF TGTGCCAGCAGAAGGGGGGGAGTAACAGATACGCAGTATTTT
TRBJ1-4 TRBV5-4 NA NA CASSLQGHGLTNEKLFF TGTGCCAGCAGCTTGCAGGGGCATGGACTCACTAATGAAAAACTGTTTTTT
TRBJ2-1 TRBV29-1 NA NA CSGGRTNEQFF TGCAGCGGCGGACGGACCAATGAGCAGTTCTTC
TRBJ2-1 TRBV14 TRBD2 few CASSQDGTSFREQFF TGTGCCAGCAGCCAAGATGGGACTAGTTTCCGTGAGCAGTTCTTC
TRBJ1-6 TRBV2 NA few CASKPSSYNSPLHF TGTGCCAGCAAACCCAGCTCCTATAATTCACCCCTCCACTTT
TRBJ2-5 TRBV5-1 NA few CASSLALSPEETQYF TGCGCCAGCAGCTTGGCCCTCTCCCCAGAAGAGACCCAGTACTTC
TRBJ2-2 TRBV5-1 TRBD2 once CASKTSGGFTGELFF TGCGCCAGCAAAACTAGCGGGGGATTTACCGGGGAGCTGTTTTTT
TRBJ1-6 TRBV7-2 TRBD1 few CASSLGQGLYSPLHF TGTGCCAGCAGCTTAGGACAGGGGTTGTATTCACCCCTCCACTTT